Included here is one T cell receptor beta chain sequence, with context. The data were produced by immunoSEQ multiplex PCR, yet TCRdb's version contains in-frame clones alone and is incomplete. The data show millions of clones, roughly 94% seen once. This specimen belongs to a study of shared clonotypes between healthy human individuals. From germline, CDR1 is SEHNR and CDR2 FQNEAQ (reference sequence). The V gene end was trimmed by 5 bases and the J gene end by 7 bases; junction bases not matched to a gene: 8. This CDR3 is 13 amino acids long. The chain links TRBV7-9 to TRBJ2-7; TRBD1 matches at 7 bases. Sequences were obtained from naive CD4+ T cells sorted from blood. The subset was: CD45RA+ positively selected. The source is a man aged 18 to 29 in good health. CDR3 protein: CASSNPTGREQYF. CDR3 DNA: TGTGCCAGCAGCAACCCGACAGGGCGGGAGCAGTACTTC. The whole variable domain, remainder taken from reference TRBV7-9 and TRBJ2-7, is DTGVSQNPRHKITKRGQNVTFRCDPISEHNRLYWYRQTLGQGPEFLTYFQNEAQLEKSRLLSDRFSAERPKGSFSTLEIQRTEQGDSAMYLCASSNPTGREQYFGPGTRLTVT.